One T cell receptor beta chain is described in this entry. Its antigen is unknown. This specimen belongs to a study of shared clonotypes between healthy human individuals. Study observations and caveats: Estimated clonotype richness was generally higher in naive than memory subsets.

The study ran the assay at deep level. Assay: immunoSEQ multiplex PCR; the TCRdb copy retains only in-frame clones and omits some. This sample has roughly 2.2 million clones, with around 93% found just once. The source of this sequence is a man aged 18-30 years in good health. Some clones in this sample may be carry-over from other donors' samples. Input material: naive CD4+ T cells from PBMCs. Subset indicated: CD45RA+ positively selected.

DNA for the CDR3: TGTGCCAGCAGTTACAGAGGATCTAATGAAAAACTGTTTTTT. Translated: CASSYRGSNEKLFF. The gene calls are TRBV6-6 and TRBJ1-4; D call uncertain. Trimming took off 2 bases at V and 3 bases at J, with 7 bases between the two ends. There are 14 residues in the CDR3. Germline V CDR1 and CDR2: MNHNY, SVGAGI (reference sequence).